The TCR beta chain under discussion was sequenced for a study of blood T cell repertoires in COVID-19 (dated by TCRdb to between 2020 and 2021). General notes on the study: Samples from collaborators originated in the United States, Italy and Spain and spanned both the acute and convalescent phases of COVID-19. The material from the prospective study consisted of cDNA or gDNA derived from T cells, B-cell-depleted T cells, or PBMCs. Subjects who had been exposed to COVID-19, were actively infected with it, or had recovered from it provided the deeply sampled blood TCRbeta repertoires that made up the dataset. The repertoires were made available in a free public database intended to serve as a resource for research on the immune response to SARS-CoV-2. Samples were obtained from the ongoing ImmuneRACE study (first 160 participants) and from 1,254 subjects provided by 6 global collaborators. Sample metadata almost always included a de-identified subject ID, COVID-19 status, age in years and sex. Where HLA class I and class II types were available, the types were taken from metadata supplied by the sample provider, not from assay-based typing. General conclusions and limits of the study: How much clinical and demographic metadata was included differed by source and by participant, and the metadata was provided uncurated.

Whole blood was collected in K2EDTA tubes by collaborating institutions according to the institutions' own protocols. For TCRbeta analysis, collaborators shipped samples in one of three forms: frozen whole blood, isolated PBMCs, or DNA extracted from either of those sample types. TCRbeta CDR3 regions were amplified from genomic DNA by means of the immunoSEQ Assay, a bias-controlled multiplex PCR. The study's processing was this. Nucleated cell counts per sample were estimated from amplification of reference gene primers within the assay. To quantify the absolute abundance of each unique TCRbeta CDR3 rearrangement, sequence reads were collapsed and filtered. Productive Simpson clonality was computed per sample as the square root of Simpson's diversity index over productive rearrangements. The table comes from immuneACCESS by way of TCRdb, which keeps in-frame sequences with V and J called. Part of the clones is missing from these tables; in studies checked, under half for an unresolved V gene and the rest for unknown reasons. The D gene and trimming were derived from the DNA, and the V and J assignments and clone size from that table. The sample yields 84,000 or so clones; 70% to 90% were counted once. Clones ranked in the top ten supply 15% to 19% of the sample.

Concerning this clone: Its antigen is not yet known. There are no base qualities to consult, and no much larger clone falls within one base.

Via the germline V gene (reference sequence), CDR1 is LNHDA and CDR2 SQIVND. The cysteine opens and the phenylalanine closes a CDR3 of 13 amino acids. Kept here is only the CDR3 DNA, which spans 39 bases and is read in frame from base 1. Deletion took 3 bases off V and 10 bases off J, with a span of 10 bases between the germline ends. Sequencing was carried out using peripheral blood. The clonotype originates from a woman aged 80 or over with acute or convalescent COVID-19. Recombination joined TRBV19 with TRBJ1-6; no confident D gene assignment can be made. CDR3 protein: CASSMAGRSPLHF. The DNA sequence is given as TGTGCCAGTAGTATGGCTGGGAGGTCACCCCTCCACTTT. Where the CDR3 stops, the reference TRBV19 and TRBJ1-6 genes take over; the full variable domain is DGGITQSPKYLFRKEGQNVTLSCEQNLNHDAMYWYRQDPGQGLRLIYYSQIVNDFQKGDIAEGYSVSREKKESFPLTVTSAQKNPTAFYLCASSMAGRSPLHFGNGTRLTVT.